One sample yielded the 24 T cell receptor beta chains listed below, sequenced in a study of technical replicates of blood from several donors. The table came from immunoSEQ multiplex PCR; TCRdb's copy has only in-frame clones and leaves some out. Of some 70,000 clones in the sample, roughly 92% were seen once. The specimen was T cells isolated from PBMCs. All receptors derive from a human donor in good health.

This clone was recorded once. The gene calls are TRBV7-3 and TRBJ1-1; TRBD1 is a possible D gene (5 bases). V was pared by 2 bases and J by 4 bases, with 11 bases between. Germline CDR1 and CDR2: SGHTA and FQGTGA. The CDR3 is 14 amino acids. The CDR3 region is CASSLGGGVTEAFF. CDR3 in DNA: TGTGCCAGCAGCTTAGGTGGGGGGGTCACTGAAGCTTTCTTT.

The V and J genes are TRBV7-8 and TRBJ2-7, with 8 bases lining up with TRBD1. CDR3 length: 15 residues. V lost 6 bases to trimming and J lost 3 bases; unmatched junction nucleotides: 10. CDR1 and CDR2 (germline): SGHVS, FQNEAQ. The DNA for the CDR3 is TGTGCCAGCAGGCGCCAGGGGGCCGGGGACTACGAGCAGTACTTC. Amino acids: CASRRQGAGDYEQYF.

This clone showed up just a few times. This rearrangement joins TRBV7-2 to TRBJ2-2, with TRBD1 identical over 8 bases. The CDR3 loop spans 15 amino acids. V trimming: 5 bases; J trimming: 6 bases; junction bases outside the gene matches: 8. CDR1 and CDR2 (germline): SGHTA, FQGNSA. CDR3 in amino acids: CASSPEDREAGELFF. The CDR3 DNA follows: TGTGCCAGCAGCCCCGAGGACAGGGAAGCCGGGGAGCTGTTTTTT.

The chain combines TRBV7-2 with TRBJ1-1, with TRBD1 as a possible D gene (5 bases). Germline V CDR1 and CDR2: SGHTA, FQGNSA. Trimming left V 8 bases short and J 0 bases short, with 10 bases between. The CDR3 spans 13 residues. The chain's CDR3 is CASGGTLNTEAFF. The CDR3 nucleotides read TGTGCCAGCGGGGGGACCCTGAACACTGAAGCTTTCTTT. Full variable domain (remainder filled in from reference TRBV7-2 and TRBJ1-1): GAGVSQSPSNKVTEKGKDVELRCDPISGHTALYWYRQSLGQGLEFLIYFQGNSAPDKSGLPSDRFSAERTGGSVSTLTIQRTQQEDSAVYLCASGGTLNTEAFFGQGTRLTVV.

The genes are TRBV6-4 and TRBJ1-1; D gene ambiguous. The germline gives CDR1 MRHNA, CDR2 SNTAGT. Trimming shortened V by 4 bases and J by 8 bases, and 8 bases separated the two germline ends. The CDR3 totals 11 residues. CDR3 loop: CASSGGNEAFF. The DNA for the CDR3 is TGTGCCAGCAGTGGCGGGAACGAAGCTTTCTTT.

The rearrangement uses TRBV6-6 and TRBJ2-3, with a weak D call TRBD1 (6 bases). There are 14 residues in the CDR3. Trimming took 5 bases from V and 2 from J, leaving 11 bases between them. From germline, CDR1 is MNHNY and CDR2 SVGAGI (reference sequence). The CDR3 loop reads CASSDRDNTDTQYF. DNA of the CDR3: TGTGCCAGCAGTGACCGGGACAACACAGATACGCAGTATTTT.

This clone came up once. The CDR3 reads CASSQVSTGHTEAFF. The CDR3 bases are TGCGCCAGCAGCCAAGTTTCCACAGGGCACACTGAAGCTTTCTTT. The chain is built from TRBV4-1 and TRBJ1-1, with D possibly being TRBD1 (6 bases). This CDR3 has 15 residues. Trimming took 1 base from V and 3 from J, leaving 12 bases between them. Germline values: CDR1 MGHRA, CDR2 YSYEKL.

This clone showed up just once. The V gene is TRBV28, the J gene TRBJ1-1; D is possibly TRBD1 (5 bases). The V and J ends lost 5 bases and 6 bases respectively, with 10 bases between them. This CDR3 has 12 amino acids. CDR1 is MDHEN, CDR2 SYDVKM, per germline. CDR3 bases: TGTGCCAGCAGTAAGGGGATCGCTGAAGCTTTCTTT. Encoded protein: CASSKGIAEAFF.

This chain links TRBV28 with TRBJ1-3, with D unclear. The CDR3 runs to 11 residues. From germline, CDR1 is MDHEN and CDR2 SYDVKM. Trimming pared 8 bases from V and 1 base from J, leaving 3 bases between. DNA of the CDR3: TGTGCCAGCCATTCTGGAAACACCATATATTTT. It yields the protein CASHSGNTIYF.

The chain uses TRBV27 and TRBJ2-5; 8 bases match TRBD1. The CDR3 runs 16 residues. Germline CDR1 is MNHEY and CDR2 is SMNVEV (reference sequence). Germline trimming cut 3 bases from V and 2 bases from J; bases unmatched to any gene: 8. CDR3 sequence (DNA): TGTGCCAGCAGTTTGTCAGGGGGCTTACCACAAGAGACCCAGTACTTC. This gives the protein CASSLSGGLPQETQYF.

This clone was counted once. The gene calls are TRBV29-1 and TRBJ2-3; D unclear. The CDR3 is 13 amino acids. Trimming took off 6 bases at V and 6 bases at J, with 16 bases between the two ends. CDR1 is SQVTM and CDR2 is ANQGSEA in the germline V gene. CDR3 nucleotide sequence: TGCAGCGTCAACCACGGGTCCGGCGATACGCAGTATTTT. This gives the protein CSVNHGSGDTQYF.

J is TRBJ1-5 and V is TRBV6-5; D perhaps matches TRBD1 (5 bases). The ends were cut back, 5 bases at V and 5 bases at J, with 10 bases in the middle. Germline V gives CDR1 MNHEY, CDR2 SVGAGI. This CDR3 region has 13 residues. In DNA form, the CDR3 reads TGTGCCAGCAGTCGCGGACAAGATCAGCCCCAGCATTTT. Protein: CASSRGQDQPQHF.

The chain carries TRBV7-9 and TRBJ1-3; D unclear. The length of the CDR3 is 14 residues. The V end lost 0 bases, the J end lost 7 bases, and 10 bases lay between the germline ends. The germline CDR1 and CDR2 sequences are SEHNR and FQNEAQ (reference sequence). CDR3 sequence reads: CASSLAEKRNTIYF. The CDR3 DNA sequence: TGTGCCAGCAGCTTAGCGGAGAAGCGGAACACCATATATTTT.

This rearrangement joins TRBV7-2 to TRBJ2-7, with 10 bases aligning to TRBD2. This CDR3 region has 15 residues. Trimming removed 1 base from V and 6 bases from J; junction bases left unmatched: 6. Germline-derived CDR1 and CDR2 are SGHTA and FQGNSA. The CDR3 spells CASSLELAGWAEQYF. CDR3 DNA sequence: TGTGCCAGCAGCTTAGAACTAGCGGGATGGGCCGAGCAGTACTTC.

Only one count was recorded for this clone. The chain is built from TRBV18 and TRBJ2-1; D perhaps matches TRBD1 (5 bases). The V gene's germline CDR1 is KGHSH and CDR2 LQKENI. The CDR3 is 13 residues long. Trimming removed 6 bases at V and 14 bases at J, with 20 bases between. The CDR3 DNA reads TGTGCCAGCTCCCTTACCGGACAATCTGGAGAGTTCTTC. Amino acid sequence: CASSLTGQSGEFF.

This rearrangement joins TRBV12-5 to TRBJ2-1; no clear D. Germline V lookup: CDR1 LGHNT, CDR2 FRNRAP. This CDR3 comprises 11 residues. Deletions cut 5 bases from V and 10 bases from J, with 9 bases between. The CDR3 reads CASGRGAEQFF. CDR3 coding DNA: TGTGCTAGTGGTCGAGGAGCGGAGCAGTTCTTC.

The chain employs TRBV11-2 and TRBJ2-5, with 10 bases fitting TRBD1. V trimming: 1 base; J trimming: 4 bases; junction bases outside the gene matches: 6. The CDR3 has 16 amino acids. Per germline, CDR1 SGHAT and CDR2 FQNNGV. The CDR3 DNA reads TGTGCCAGCAGCTTAGGCGGACAGGGGGGGGGAGAGACCCAGTACTTC. It encodes CASSLGGQGGGETQYF.

The gene calls are TRBV4-3 and TRBJ2-7; 8 bases are shared with TRBD1. The length of the CDR3 is 14 residues. J gave up 4 bases and V 4 bases, and 6 bases lay outside the gene matches. Looked up from germline, CDR1 is LGHNA and CDR2 is YSLEER. The CDR3 nucleotides read TGCGCCAGCAGCCGAGACAGGGGCCGATACGAGCAGTACTTC. This gives the protein CASSRDRGRYEQYF.

CDR3: CASSVGTANEAFF. CDR3 coding DNA: TGTGCCAGCAGCGTGGGGACAGCCAATGAAGCTTTCTTT. J is TRBJ1-1 and V is TRBV9; 7 bases map to TRBD1. The CDR3 is 13 residues long. The J segment lost 7 bases and the V segment lost 2 bases, leaving 5 bases of the junction unmatched. CDR1 and CDR2 (germline): SGDLS, YYNGEE.

V gene TRBV4-1 combines with J gene TRBJ2-1, with D perhaps matching TRBD2 (5 bases). This CDR3 has 17 amino acids. In germline, CDR1 is MGHRA, CDR2 YSYEKL. V was pared by 0 bases and J by 3 bases, with 15 bases between. The DNA of the CDR3 is TGCGCCAGCAGCCAAGAGCTCCCGGCGGGCCTCTACAATGAGCAGTTCTTC. Translated: CASSQELPAGLYNEQFF.

The chain carries TRBV29-1 and TRBJ2-6; maybe TRBD1 (6 bases). With 5 bases removed from V and 0 bases from J, the gap between germline ends came to 17 bases. This CDR3 contains 17 residues. Looked up from germline, CDR1 is SQVTM and CDR2 is ANQGSEA. The CDR3 sequence: CSVLVGQGHSGANVLTF. The CDR3 region has the DNA TGCAGCGTTCTAGTAGGGCAGGGGCACTCTGGGGCCAACGTCCTGACTTTC.

The CDR3 here is CASSQDGSRNIQYF. DNA of the CDR3: TGCGCCAGCAGCCAAGATGGGTCTAGAAACATTCAGTACTTC. This sequence joins TRBV4-1 and TRBJ2-4; D gene uncertain. CDR1 and CDR2 from the germline V gene are MGHRA and YSYEKL. This CDR3 contains 14 residues. V dropped 0 bases and J dropped 6 bases, with 9 bases sitting between them.

The chain employs TRBV19 and TRBJ2-6; the D gene is possibly TRBD1 (5 bases). Germline V gene lookup returns CDR1 LNHDA and CDR2 SQIVND (reference sequence). CDR3 length: 15 amino acids. V lost 10 bases and J lost 0, with 13 bases in between. DNA of the CDR3: TGTGCCACCCGACAGACAGCCTCTGGGGCCAACGTCCTGACTTTC. Its translation: CATRQTASGANVLTF.

The DNA of the CDR3 is TGTGCCAGCAGCACACAGGGGAATGAGCAGTTCTTC. Translation gives CASSTQGNEQFF. This chain links TRBV7-9 with TRBJ2-1; 7 bases map to TRBD1. V was pared by 5 bases and J by 7 bases, with 2 bases of the junction left unmatched. The length of the CDR3 is 12 residues. In germline, CDR1 is SEHNR, CDR2 FQNEAQ (reference sequence).